The 17 T cell receptor beta chains in this list originate from one sample, sequenced in a study of cytomegalovirus exposure and HLA in healthy donors. Data came from immunoSEQ multiplex PCR; TCRdb stores just in-frame clones and leaves some out. The sample holds roughly 48,000 clones, 88% seen once. Sequenced input: PBMCs. The receptors stem from a woman between 25 and 40 years old in good health and CMV-seronegative.

This sequence joins TRBV10-3 and TRBJ2-2; D is perhaps TRBD1 (5 bases). Germline loops: CDR1 ENHRY, CDR2 SYGVKD. V lost 0 bases and J lost 6, with 17 bases in between. The CDR3 is made up of 17 amino acids. This chain's CDR3 is CAISESGRTKGPGELFF. The CDR3 bases are TGTGCCATCAGTGAGTCGGGGCGGACCAAGGGGCCCGGGGAGCTGTTTTTT.

V and J are TRBV5-4 and TRBJ2-7, with 7 bases aligning to TRBD2. CDR1 and CDR2 from the germline V gene are SGHNT and YYREEE (reference sequence). The CDR3 runs to 15 residues. With V trimmed by 0 bases and J by 3 bases, 6 bases remained unmatched. CDR3 loop: CASSLGTSDLYEQYF. CDR3 DNA sequence: TGTGCCAGCAGCTTGGGTACTAGCGATCTCTACGAGCAGTACTTC.

The rearrangement links TRBV4-1 to TRBJ1-1, with a weak D call TRBD1 (5 bases). The CDR3 has 17 amino acids. The V gene lost 6 bases and the J gene lost 1 base, with 21 bases spanning the gap. The V gene's germline CDR1 is MGHRA and CDR2 YSYEKL. CDR3 in DNA: TGCGCCAGCAGTCAGCGGACGGAGGGACGGAAGAACACTGAAGCTTTCTTT. As protein: CASSQRTEGRKNTEAFF.

The chain uses TRBV18 and TRBJ1-2, with TRBD1 as a possible D gene (6 bases). The germline V gene has CDR1 KGHSH and CDR2 LQKENI. The V and J ends lost 1 base and 8 bases respectively, with 14 bases between them. There are 14 residues in the CDR3. The CDR3 is CASSPRAGDGGYTF. In nucleotides, the CDR3 is TGTGCCAGCTCACCACGTGCAGGGGACGGCGGCTACACCTTC.

The chain has TRBV27 and TRBJ2-1, with 9 nucleotides matching TRBD1. After removal of 6 bases from V and 3 bases from J, the junction contained 6 bases not matched to a gene. This CDR3 comprises 15 residues. CDR1 MNHEY and CDR2 SMNVEV come from the germline V gene (reference sequence). As DNA, the CDR3 is TGTGCCAGCAGGCCCGGGACAGGGTTCTACAATGAGCAGTTCTTC. Its translation: CASRPGTGFYNEQFF.

The V gene is TRBV28, the J gene TRBJ2-3; 8 bases fit TRBD1. Germline V gives CDR1 MDHEN, CDR2 SYDVKM. J was trimmed by 8 bases and V by 3 bases; bases with no gene match: 10. This CDR3 contains 15 residues. As DNA, the CDR3 is TGTGCCAGCAGTTTGGGCAGTCAGGGGGCCGGTACGCAGTATTTT. The encoded protein is CASSLGSQGAGTQYF.

This sequence joins TRBV7-9 and TRBJ2-7; a possible D gene is TRBD2 (6 bases). This CDR3 comprises 15 residues. The V and J ends lost 4 bases and 6 bases respectively, with 19 bases between them. CDR1 and CDR2 (germline): SEHNR, FQNEAQ (reference sequence). In DNA, the CDR3 is TGTGCCAGCAGCTGGGGGAGCGGGTACCGCGCCGAGCAGTACTTC. This encodes CASSWGSGYRAEQYF.

The chain carries TRBV11-2 and TRBJ2-2; 8 bases agree with TRBD2. The CDR3 has 15 amino acids. V lost 3 bases, J lost 6 bases, and 6 bases stayed unmatched. CDR1 is SGHAT and CDR2 is FQNNGV in the germline V gene. As DNA, the CDR3 is TGTGCCAGCAGCTTCCGGGAGGGAATAGCCGGGGAGCTGTTTTTT. Its protein product is CASSFREGIAGELFF.

The rearrangement joins TRBV7-2 to TRBJ1-5; TRBD1 matches at 7 bases. Germline-derived CDR1 and CDR2 are SGHTA and FQGNSA. This CDR3 comprises 13 residues. With V trimmed by 3 bases and J by 7 bases, 3 bases remained unmatched. Here the CDR3 reads CASSFPGGQPQHF. CDR3 DNA: TGTGCCAGCAGCTTTCCAGGGGGGCAGCCCCAGCATTTT.

This chain links TRBV25-1 with TRBJ2-1; 7 bases map to TRBD2. Germline V gene lookup returns CDR1 MGHDK and CDR2 SYGVNS. The V segment lost 4 bases and the J segment 7 bases; nucleotides outside the gene matches: 16. The CDR3 has 17 amino acids. The CDR3 coding sequence is TGTGCCAGCAGTGCGCAGGCCGTCCACTCAGCGGGAAATGAGCAGTTCTTC. This codes for CASSAQAVHSAGNEQFF.

In this sample, this clone turned up a few times. Here the CDR3 DNA reads TGTGCCAGCAGTTTGGACAGGGCCCCAGCTGTGGAAAAACTGTTTTTT. Its protein product is CASSLDRAPAVEKLFF. The chain employs TRBV28 and TRBJ1-4; TRBD1 aligns across 8 bases. Germline loops: CDR1 MDHEN, CDR2 SYDVKM. The CDR3 contains 16 residues. The V gene end was trimmed by 3 bases and the J gene end by 8 bases; junction bases not matched to a gene: 11. Full variable domain (remainder filled in from reference TRBV28 and TRBJ1-4): DVKVTQSSRYLVKRTGEKVFLECVQDMDHENMFWYRQDPGLGLRLIYFSYDVKMKEKGDIPEGYSVSREKKERFSLILESASTNQTSMYLCASSLDRAPAVEKLFFGSGTQLSVL.

V is TRBV5-4 and J is TRBJ2-5, with D tentatively TRBD1 (9 bases). V was clipped by 4 bases and J by 5 bases, with 21 bases between them. This CDR3 comprises 16 residues. The V gene's germline CDR1 is SGHNT and CDR2 YYREEE (reference sequence). The CDR3 reads CASSRGGTGNRETQYF. The CDR3 nucleotides read TGTGCCAGCAGCCGGGGGGGGACAGGGAACAGGGAGACCCAGTACTTC.

The genes are TRBV5-4 and TRBJ2-7; 9 bases map to TRBD1. The CDR3 spans 15 residues. Germline V gene lookup returns CDR1 SGHNT and CDR2 YYREEE (reference sequence). V was clipped by 3 bases and J by 5 bases; unmatched bases: 9. CDR3 sequence reads: CASSSPGQGRDEQYF. The CDR3 DNA follows: TGTGCCAGCAGCTCCCCGGGACAGGGCCGGGACGAGCAGTACTTC.

This rearrangement joins TRBV15 to TRBJ2-2; 7 bases fit TRBD1. From germline, CDR1 is LNHNV and CDR2 YYDKDF (reference sequence). After removal of 5 bases from V and 4 bases from J, the junction contained 10 bases not matched to a gene. The CDR3 totals 16 residues. The CDR3 is CATSSRTGWGTGELFF. In nucleotides, the CDR3 is TGTGCCACCAGCTCTCGGACAGGCTGGGGCACCGGGGAGCTGTTTTTT.

This sequence joins TRBV5-1 and TRBJ2-3; the match to TRBD1 covers 7 bases. The CDR3 spans 16 residues. V dropped 4 bases and J dropped 5; count of bases not matched to a gene: 13. Germline assignment: CDR1 SGHRS and CDR2 YFSETQ. This CDR3 reads CASSQGGRVRQDTQYF. As DNA, the CDR3 is TGCGCCAGCAGCCAAGGGGGCCGGGTGCGTCAAGATACGCAGTATTTT.

The J gene is TRBJ2-5, the V gene TRBV2, with a tentative D call TRBD1 (6 bases). V was clipped by 11 bases and J by 4 bases, with 17 bases between them. CDR3 length: 13 amino acids. Germline V CDR1 and CDR2: SNHLY, FYNNEI. The CDR3, as DNA: TGTGCCGGCCAAACAGGGCGTGGAGAGACCCAGTACTTC. Protein product: CAGQTGRGETQYF.

CDR3 sequence: CASSGPSGTPNTEAFF. In DNA, the CDR3 is TGTGCCAGCAGTGGCCCATCCGGGACACCGAACACTGAAGCTTTCTTT. This chain uses TRBV11-1 with TRBJ1-1, with D perhaps TRBD1 (6 bases). Between the trimmed V and J ends, which lost 6 bases and 1 base, there was a span of 18 bases. Germline loops: CDR1 SGHAT, CDR2 FQDESV (reference sequence). This CDR3 is built from 16 residues. Together with reference TRBV11-1 and TRBJ1-1, the CDR3 gives the full variable domain: EAEVAQSPRYKITEKSQAVAFWCDPISGHATLYWYRQILGQGPELLVQFQDESVVDDSQLPKDRFSAERLKGVDSTLKIQPAELGDSAMYLCASSGPSGTPNTEAFFGQGTRLTVV.